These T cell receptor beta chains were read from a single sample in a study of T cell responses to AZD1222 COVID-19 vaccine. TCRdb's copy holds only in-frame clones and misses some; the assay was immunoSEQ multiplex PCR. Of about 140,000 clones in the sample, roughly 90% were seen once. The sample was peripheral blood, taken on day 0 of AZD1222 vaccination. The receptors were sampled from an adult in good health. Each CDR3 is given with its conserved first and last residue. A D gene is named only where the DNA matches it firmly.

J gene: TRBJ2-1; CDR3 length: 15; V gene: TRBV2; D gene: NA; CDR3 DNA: TGTGCCAGCAAATTAGGGGGATACTTTAACAATGAGCAGTTCTTC; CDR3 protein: CASKLGGYFNNEQFF
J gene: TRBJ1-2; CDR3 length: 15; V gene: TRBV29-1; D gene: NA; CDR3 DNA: TGCAGCGTGGGGGCCCCGGGAGGGGAGAGGTATGGCTACACCTTC; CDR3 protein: CSVGAPGGERYGYTF
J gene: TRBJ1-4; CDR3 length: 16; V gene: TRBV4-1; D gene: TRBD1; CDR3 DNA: TGCGCCAGCAGCCAAGGCCCAGGGGGGGATAATGAAAAACTGTTTTTT; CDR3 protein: CASSQGPGGDNEKLFF
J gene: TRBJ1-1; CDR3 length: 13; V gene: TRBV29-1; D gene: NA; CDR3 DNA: TGCAGCGTTCGGGCCGTCATGGGTACTGAAGCTTTCTTT; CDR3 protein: CSVRAVMGTEAFF
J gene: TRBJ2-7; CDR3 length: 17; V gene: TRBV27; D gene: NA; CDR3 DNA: TGTGCCAGCAGTTCCACTGGGCGGACAGCGATTCCCTACGAGCAGTACTTC; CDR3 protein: CASSSTGRTAIPYEQYF
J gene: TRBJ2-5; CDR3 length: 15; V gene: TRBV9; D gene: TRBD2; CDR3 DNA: TGTGCCCCGCTCCGACGGGGGGGCCCCGGGGAGACCCAGTACTTC; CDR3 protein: CAPLRRGGPGETQYF
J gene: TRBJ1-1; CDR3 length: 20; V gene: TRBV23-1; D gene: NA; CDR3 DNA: TGCGCCAGCAGTCAATCAGGGGCCAGCGACTTACTCCCGGGATTGACTGAAGCTTTCTTT; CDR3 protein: CASSQSGASDLLPGLTEAFF
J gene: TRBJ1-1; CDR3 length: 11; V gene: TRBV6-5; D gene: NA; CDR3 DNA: TGTGCCAGCAGGGGAAATACTGAAGCTTTCTTT; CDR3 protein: CASRGNTEAFF
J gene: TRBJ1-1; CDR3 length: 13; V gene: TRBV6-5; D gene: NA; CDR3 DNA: TGTGCCAGCAATAAGTGGGGACGGACTGAAGCTTTCTTT; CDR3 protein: CASNKWGRTEAFF
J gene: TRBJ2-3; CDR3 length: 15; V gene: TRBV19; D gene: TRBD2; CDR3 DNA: TGTGCCAGTAGGTCTAGCGGAGATAGGGTGGATACGCAGTATTTT; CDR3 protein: CASRSSGDRVDTQYF
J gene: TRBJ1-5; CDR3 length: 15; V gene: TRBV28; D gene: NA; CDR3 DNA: TGTGCCAGCAGCCGAGGGGGAGTTGTGGGTCAGCCCCAGCATTTT; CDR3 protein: CASSRGGVVGQPQHF
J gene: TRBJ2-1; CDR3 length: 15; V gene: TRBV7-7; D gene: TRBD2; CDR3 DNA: TGTGCCAGCAGCGTAGAGCTAGCGGGAGATCATGAGCAGTTCTTC; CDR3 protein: CASSVELAGDHEQFF
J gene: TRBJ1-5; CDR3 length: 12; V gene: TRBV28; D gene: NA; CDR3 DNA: TGTGCCAGCTGGAGGGGCAATCAGCCCCAGCATTTT; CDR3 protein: CASWRGNQPQHF
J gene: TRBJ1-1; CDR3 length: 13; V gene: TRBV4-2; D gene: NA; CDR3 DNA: TGTGCCAGCAGCCGAACAGGCACAACTGAAGCTTTCTTT; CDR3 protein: CASSRTGTTEAFF